Listed here is a single T cell receptor beta chain. The antigen is not known. Researchers ran the PCR with 60 Vbeta and 13 Jbeta primers. In the authors' workflow: Later, tens of millions of unique TCR beta chains were counted in an analysis, and 10 million to 12 million of them were shared. The table came from immunoSEQ multiplex PCR; TCRdb's copy has only in-frame clones and leaves some out. V, J and clone size are those of that table, while D and trimming were read from the DNA. The sample has some 170,000 clones, 76% seen once. The CDR3 sequence is 15 residues long. The germline V gene has CDR1 SGHAT and CDR2 FQNNGV. V dropped 7 bases and J dropped 0; count of bases not matched to a gene: 4. This sample is drawn from a study of cytomegalovirus exposure and HLA in healthy donors. Study context: Of the donors genotyped, several hundred in all, about 76% fell in the Caucasian-associated ancestry cluster.

Findings and caveats of the study: Using a false discovery rate of 0.05, a later analysis showed that 16,951 TCR beta sequences were associated with HLA alleles.

V is TRBV11-2 and J is TRBJ2-2; 8 bases are shared with TRBD2. Sample: PBMCs. This clonotype was sampled from a man aged 55 to 70 in good health and CMV-seronegative. CDR3: CASTQLAANTGELFF. The CDR3 DNA is TGTGCCAGCACCCAACTAGCGGCGAACACCGGGGAGCTGTTTTTT.